This T cell receptor beta chain is drawn from a study of graft-versus-host responses after intestinal transplantation. Study results and caveats: Peak circulating GvH clone levels were associated with early post-transplant HvG declines.

On this clone: Its antigen is not identified.

Trimming removed 2 bases at V and 10 bases at J, with 15 bases between. This CDR3 is 15 amino acids long. CDR1 is MNHNY, CDR2 SVGAGI, per germline (reference sequence). The table came from immunoSEQ multiplex PCR; TCRdb's copy has only in-frame clones and leaves some out. The sample has tens of thousands of clones, approximately 94% seen once. The clonotype was recovered from a human donor who was the organ donor for an intestinal transplant. This chain joins TRBV6-6 and TRBJ1-6, with D maybe TRBD1 (6 bases). Source: unstimulated CD4+ T cells sorted from spleen or lymph node cells, taken before transplant. In nucleotides, the CDR3 is TGTGCCAGCAGTTACCAAACAGGGTTAGGATCACCCCTCCACTTT. This encodes CASSYQTGLGSPLHF.